Below are 11 T cell receptor beta chains sequenced from a single sample in a study of early T cells in non-severe SARS-CoV-2 infection. TCRdb reanalysed the 5' RACE reads using MiXCR and keeps one entry per CDR3 protein. The sample has some 57,000 distinct CDR3 sequences, 8.2% seen once; the top ten hold roughly 4%. Source material: whole blood. Receptors originate from an adult who was a healthcare worker with PCR-confirmed SARS-CoV-2 infection or an uninfected control (not recorded which).

This clonotype has a handful of counts. The chain links TRBV20-1 to TRBJ2-1; no reliable D call. This CDR3 has 13 residues. Germline V gene data show CDR1 as DFQATT and CDR2 as SNEGSKA (reference sequence). Trimming cost V 0 bases and J 3 bases, with 6 bases left between them. The CDR3 protein is CSARDLVYNEQFF. CDR3 nucleotides: TGCAGTGCTAGAGACCTAGTCTACAATGAGCAGTTCTTC.

The rearrangement uses TRBV7-2 and TRBJ2-7; D ambiguous. The ends were cut back, 5 bases at V and 6 bases at J, with 11 bases in the middle. CDR1 is SGHTA, CDR2 FQGNSA, per germline. The CDR3 extends over 12 amino acids. CDR3 nucleotide sequence: TGTGCCAGCAGCCCACCGGAAGGCGAGCAGTACTTC. It translates to CASSPPEGEQYF.

This clonotype occurred many times. The rearrangement uses TRBV5-1 and TRBJ2-5; D perhaps matches TRBD2 (5 bases). V shed 5 bases and J shed 5 bases, with 7 bases lying between them. CDR3 length: 11 amino acids. Germline loops: CDR1 SGHRS, CDR2 YFSETQ. The DNA for the CDR3 is TGCGCCAGCAGGGAGGAGGAGACCCAGTACTTC. Protein sequence: CASREEETQYF. Drawing the rest from reference TRBV5-1 and TRBJ2-5, the complete variable domain is KAGVTQTPRYLIKTRGQQVTLSCSPISGHRSVSWYQQTPGQGLQFLFEYFSETQRNKGNFPGRFSGRQFSNSRSEMNVSTLELGDSALYLCASREEETQYFGPGTRLLVL.

This clonotype occurred many times. The genes are TRBV25-1 and TRBJ2-1; 9 bases map to TRBD2. The CDR3 covers 15 residues. CDR1 and CDR2 from the germline V gene are MGHDK and SYGVNS. V was clipped by 3 bases and J by 6 bases; unmatched bases: 6. The CDR3 spells CASSEGGRVGNEQFF. CDR3 coding DNA: TGTGCCAGCAGTGAGGGCGGGAGGGTCGGCAATGAGCAGTTCTTC.

This clonotype was detected ten times or more. V usage is TRBV9 and J usage is TRBJ2-1; D not certain. V shed 2 bases and J shed 6 bases, with 9 bases lying between them. This CDR3 is 13 amino acids long. From germline, CDR1 is SGDLS and CDR2 YYNGEE. The CDR3 sequence: CASSVVSGNEQFF. CDR3 sequence (DNA): TGTGCCAGCAGCGTTGTGTCCGGCAATGAGCAGTTCTTC.

This clonotype came up a few times. CDR3 sequence reads: CSAPGQQNTEAFF. CDR3 nucleotide sequence: TGCAGCGCACCGGGACAGCAGAACACTGAAGCTTTCTTT. The gene calls are TRBV29-1 and TRBJ1-1, with 7 positions matching TRBD1. With 7 bases clipped from V and 1 base from J, the junction kept 6 bases outside the gene matches. The germline CDR1 and CDR2 sequences are SQVTM and ANQGSEA. The CDR3 runs to 13 residues.

This clonotype was picked up a small number of times. This chain connects TRBV4-1 to TRBJ2-2, with a possible D match to TRBD2 (5 bases). Germline CDR1 MGHRA, CDR2 YSYEKL. The CDR3 is 16 residues long. With 0 bases removed from V and 5 bases from J, the gap between germline ends came to 13 bases. The CDR3 protein is CASSQDLTLGTGELFF. CDR3 sequence (DNA): TGCGCCAGCAGCCAAGACCTTACACTAGGGACCGGGGAGCTGTTTTTT.

J is TRBJ1-5 and V is TRBV3-1; no clear D gene. CDR1 and CDR2 from the germline V gene are LGHDT and YNNKEL (reference sequence). V was shortened by 1 base and J by 7 bases, with 5 bases between the two germline ends. The length of the CDR3 is 12 residues. CDR3 DNA sequence: TGTGCCAGCAGCCAAGTTGGGCAGCCCCAGCATTTT. This codes for CASSQVGQPQHF.

This clonotype has at least ten counts. The V call is TRBV3-1, the J call TRBJ1-5; D call uncertain. The CDR3 has 15 residues. V gave up 0 bases and J gave up 7 bases, with 13 bases separating them. Germline V lookup: CDR1 LGHDT, CDR2 YNNKEL (reference sequence). CDR3 protein: CASSQDPTVGQPQHF. The DNA for the CDR3 is TGTGCCAGCAGCCAAGATCCTACCGTCGGGCAGCCCCAGCATTTT.

CDR3 residues: CASSSRLAGPLMAQYF. CDR3 bases: TGTGCCAGCAGCTCCCGACTAGCGGGGCCCTTAATGGCGCAGTATTTT. The V gene is TRBV7-2, the J gene TRBJ2-3; 11 bases fit TRBD2. J was trimmed by 10 bases and V by 4 bases; bases with no gene match: 13. The CDR3 runs to 16 residues. CDR1 and CDR2 from the germline V gene are SGHTA and FQGNSA. The complete variable domain, with remaining parts taken from reference TRBV7-2 and TRBJ2-3, reads GAGVSQSPSNKVTEKGKDVELRCDPISGHTALYWYRQSLGQGLEFLIYFQGNSAPDKSGLPSDRFSAERTGGSVSTLTIQRTQQEDSAVYLCASSSRLAGPLMAQYFGPGTRLTVL.

The V gene is TRBV11-2, the J gene TRBJ2-3; D call uncertain. V was pared by 1 base and J by 5 bases, with 7 bases between. CDR3 length: 13 amino acids. Germline CDR1 SGHAT, CDR2 FQNNGV. Here the CDR3 DNA reads TGTGCCAGCAGCTTAGGAATGAAAGATACGCAGTATTTT. It codes for CASSLGMKDTQYF.